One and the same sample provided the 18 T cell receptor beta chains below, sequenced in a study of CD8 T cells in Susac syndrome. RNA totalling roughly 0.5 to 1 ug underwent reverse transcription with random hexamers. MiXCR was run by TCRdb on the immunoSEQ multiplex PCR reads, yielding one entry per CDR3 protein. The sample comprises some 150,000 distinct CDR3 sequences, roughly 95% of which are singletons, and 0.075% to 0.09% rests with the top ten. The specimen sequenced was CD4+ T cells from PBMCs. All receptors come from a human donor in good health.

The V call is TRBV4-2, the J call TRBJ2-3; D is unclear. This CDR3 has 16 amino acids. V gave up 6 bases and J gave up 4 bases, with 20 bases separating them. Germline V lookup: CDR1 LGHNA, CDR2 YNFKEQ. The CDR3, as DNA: TGTGCCAGCAGTCCTGACGGGCCCTTAGCTTCAGATACGCAGTATTTT. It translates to CASSPDGPLASDTQYF.

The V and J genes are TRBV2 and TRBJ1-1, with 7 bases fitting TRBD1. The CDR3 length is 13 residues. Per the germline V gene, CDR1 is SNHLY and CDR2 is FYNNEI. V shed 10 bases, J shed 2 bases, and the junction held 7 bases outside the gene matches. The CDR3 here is CATGGQPNTEAFF. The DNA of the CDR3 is TGTGCCACCGGGGGACAGCCCAACACTGAAGCTTTCTTT.

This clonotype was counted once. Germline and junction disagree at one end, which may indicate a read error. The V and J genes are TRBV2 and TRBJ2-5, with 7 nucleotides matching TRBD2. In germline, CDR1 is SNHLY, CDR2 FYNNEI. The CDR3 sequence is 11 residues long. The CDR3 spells CASRGDGEMNF. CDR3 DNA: TGTGCCAGCCGGGGGGACGGAGAGATGAACTTC.

In nucleotides, the CDR3 is TGCAGCGTTGAAGATCGTCCCTCCAGCTCCTACAATGAGCAGTTCTTC. Its translation is CSVEDRPSSSYNEQFF. The chain is built from TRBV29-1 and TRBJ2-1; D unresolved. Trimming left V 0 bases short and J 0 bases short, with 12 bases between. The germline V gene has CDR1 SQVTM and CDR2 ANQGSEA. The CDR3 is 16 amino acids.

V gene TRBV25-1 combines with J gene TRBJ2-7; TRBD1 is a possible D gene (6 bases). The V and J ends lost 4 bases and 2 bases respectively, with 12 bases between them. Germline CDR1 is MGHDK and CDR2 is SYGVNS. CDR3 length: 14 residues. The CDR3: CASSVETGTYEQYF. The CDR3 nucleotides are TGTGCCAGCAGTGTGGAAACAGGGACCTACGAGCAGTACTTC.

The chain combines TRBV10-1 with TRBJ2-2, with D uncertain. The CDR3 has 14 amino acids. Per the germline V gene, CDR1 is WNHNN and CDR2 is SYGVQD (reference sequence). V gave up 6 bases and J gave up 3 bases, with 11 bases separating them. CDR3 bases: TGCGCCAGCAGCCCTTCCATGGACACCGGGGAGCTGTTTTTT. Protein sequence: CASSPSMDTGELFF.

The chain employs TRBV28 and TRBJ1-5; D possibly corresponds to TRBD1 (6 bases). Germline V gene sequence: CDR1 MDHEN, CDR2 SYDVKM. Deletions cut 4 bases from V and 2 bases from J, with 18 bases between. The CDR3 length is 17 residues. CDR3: CASSSLTVGGGNQPQHF. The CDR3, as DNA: TGTGCCAGCAGTTCCTTAACTGTAGGGGGTGGCAATCAGCCCCAGCATTTT.

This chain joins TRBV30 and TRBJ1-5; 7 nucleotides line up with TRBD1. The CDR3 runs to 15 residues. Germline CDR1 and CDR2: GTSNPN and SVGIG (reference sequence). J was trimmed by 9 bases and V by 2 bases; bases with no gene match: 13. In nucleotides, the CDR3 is TGTGCCTGGAGTCTTCGGGACAGAGGATTAGGGCCCCAGCATTTT. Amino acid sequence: CAWSLRDRGLGPQHF.

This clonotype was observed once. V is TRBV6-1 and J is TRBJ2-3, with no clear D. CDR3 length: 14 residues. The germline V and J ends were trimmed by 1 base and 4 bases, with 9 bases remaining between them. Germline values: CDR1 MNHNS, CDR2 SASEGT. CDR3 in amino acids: CASSEVGLPDTQYF. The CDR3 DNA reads TGTGCCAGCAGTGAAGTGGGGTTGCCAGATACGCAGTATTTT.

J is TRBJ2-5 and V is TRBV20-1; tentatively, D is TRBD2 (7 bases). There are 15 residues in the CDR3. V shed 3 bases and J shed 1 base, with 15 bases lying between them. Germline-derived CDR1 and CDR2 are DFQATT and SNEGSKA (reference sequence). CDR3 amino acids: CSASGQGGAQETQYF. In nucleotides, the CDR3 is TGCAGTGCTAGTGGTCAAGGGGGGGCCCAAGAGACCCAGTACTTC.

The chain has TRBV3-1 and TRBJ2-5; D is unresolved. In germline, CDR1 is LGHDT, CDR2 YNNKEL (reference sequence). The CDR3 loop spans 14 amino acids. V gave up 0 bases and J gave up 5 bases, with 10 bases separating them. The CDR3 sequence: CASSQDGQPETQYF. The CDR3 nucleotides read TGTGCCAGCAGCCAAGACGGCCAACCGGAGACCCAGTACTTC.

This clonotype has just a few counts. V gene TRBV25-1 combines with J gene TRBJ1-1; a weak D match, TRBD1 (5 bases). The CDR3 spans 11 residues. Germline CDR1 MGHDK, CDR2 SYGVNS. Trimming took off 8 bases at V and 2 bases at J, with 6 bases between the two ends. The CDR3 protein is CASRTNTEAFF. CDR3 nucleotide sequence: TGTGCCAGCCGGACAAACACTGAAGCTTTCTTT.

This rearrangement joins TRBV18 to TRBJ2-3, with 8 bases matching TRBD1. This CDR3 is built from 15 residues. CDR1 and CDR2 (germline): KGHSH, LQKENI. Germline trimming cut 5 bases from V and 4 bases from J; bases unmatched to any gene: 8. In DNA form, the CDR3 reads TGTGCCAGCTCAGCAAGCCTACAGGGGGCAGATACGCAGTATTTT. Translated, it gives CASSASLQGADTQYF.

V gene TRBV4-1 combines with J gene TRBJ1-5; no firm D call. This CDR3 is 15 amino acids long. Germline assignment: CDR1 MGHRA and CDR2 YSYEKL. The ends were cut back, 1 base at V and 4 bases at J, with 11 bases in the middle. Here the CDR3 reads CASSQAAGWNQPQHF. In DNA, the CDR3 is TGCGCCAGCAGCCAAGCGGCGGGGTGGAATCAGCCCCAGCATTTT.

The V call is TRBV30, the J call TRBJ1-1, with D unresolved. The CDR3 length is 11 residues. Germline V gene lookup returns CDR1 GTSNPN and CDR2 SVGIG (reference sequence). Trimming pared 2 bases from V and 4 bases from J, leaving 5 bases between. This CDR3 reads CAWSPGTEAFF. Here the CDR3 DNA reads TGTGCCTGGAGTCCGGGCACTGAAGCTTTCTTT.

The CDR3 reads CASSLITGKNYNEQFF. The CDR3 DNA reads as TGTGCCAGCAGCTTAATCACGGGAAAGAACTACAATGAGCAGTTCTTC. The chain links TRBV7-9 to TRBJ2-1, with D maybe TRBD2 (5 bases). Trimming pared 2 bases from V and 3 bases from J, leaving 14 bases between. This CDR3 is 16 amino acids long. Looked up from germline, CDR1 is SEHNR and CDR2 is FQNEAQ (reference sequence).

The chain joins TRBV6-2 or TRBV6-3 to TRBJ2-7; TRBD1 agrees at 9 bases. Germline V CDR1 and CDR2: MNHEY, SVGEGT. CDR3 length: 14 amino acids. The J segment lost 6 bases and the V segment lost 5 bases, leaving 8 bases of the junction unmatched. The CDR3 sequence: CASSNPGQGSEQYF. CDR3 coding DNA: TGTGCCAGCAGTAATCCGGGACAGGGTTCCGAGCAGTACTTC.

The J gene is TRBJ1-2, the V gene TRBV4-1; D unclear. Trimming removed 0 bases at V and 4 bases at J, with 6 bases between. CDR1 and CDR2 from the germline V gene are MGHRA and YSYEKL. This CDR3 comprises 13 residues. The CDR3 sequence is CASSQDRFYGYTF. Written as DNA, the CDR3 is TGCGCCAGCAGCCAAGACAGGTTCTATGGCTACACCTTC.